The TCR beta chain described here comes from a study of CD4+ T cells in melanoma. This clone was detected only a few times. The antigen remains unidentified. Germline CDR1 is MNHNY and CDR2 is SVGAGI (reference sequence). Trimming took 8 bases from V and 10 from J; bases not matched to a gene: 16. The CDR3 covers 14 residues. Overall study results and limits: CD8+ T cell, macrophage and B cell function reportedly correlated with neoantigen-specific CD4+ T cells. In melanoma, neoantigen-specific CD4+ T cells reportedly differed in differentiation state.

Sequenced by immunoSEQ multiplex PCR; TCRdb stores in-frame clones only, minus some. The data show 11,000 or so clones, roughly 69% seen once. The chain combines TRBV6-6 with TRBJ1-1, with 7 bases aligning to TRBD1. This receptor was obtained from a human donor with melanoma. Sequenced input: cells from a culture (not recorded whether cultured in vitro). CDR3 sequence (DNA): TGTGCCAGCGCTGCAGGGACAGCCGGTCGAGGAGCTTTCTTT. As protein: CASAAGTAGRGAFF.